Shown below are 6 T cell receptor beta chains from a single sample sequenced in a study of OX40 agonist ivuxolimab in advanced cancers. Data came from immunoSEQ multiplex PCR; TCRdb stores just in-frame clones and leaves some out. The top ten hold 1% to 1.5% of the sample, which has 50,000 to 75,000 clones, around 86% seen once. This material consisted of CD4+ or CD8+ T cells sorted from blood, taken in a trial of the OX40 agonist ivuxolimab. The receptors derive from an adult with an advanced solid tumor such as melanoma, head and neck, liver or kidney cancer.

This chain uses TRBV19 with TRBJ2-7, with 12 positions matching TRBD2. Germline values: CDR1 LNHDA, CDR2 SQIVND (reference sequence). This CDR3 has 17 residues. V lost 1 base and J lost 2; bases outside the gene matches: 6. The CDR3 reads CASSIAPLAGGTYEQYF. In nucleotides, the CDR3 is TGTGCCAGTAGTATAGCCCCGCTAGCGGGGGGGACCTACGAGCAGTACTTC.

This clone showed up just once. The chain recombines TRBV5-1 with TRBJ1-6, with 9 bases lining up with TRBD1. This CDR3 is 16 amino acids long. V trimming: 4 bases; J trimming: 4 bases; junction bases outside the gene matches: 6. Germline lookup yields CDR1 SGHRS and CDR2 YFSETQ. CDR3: CASSTTGGIYNSPLHF. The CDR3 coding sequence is TGCGCCAGCAGCACCACAGGGGGCATATATAATTCACCCCTCCACTTT.

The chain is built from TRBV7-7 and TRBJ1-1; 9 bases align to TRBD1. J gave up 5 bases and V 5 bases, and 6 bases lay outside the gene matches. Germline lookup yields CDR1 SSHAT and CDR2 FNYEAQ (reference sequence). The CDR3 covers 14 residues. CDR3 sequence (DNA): TGTGCCAGCAGCCCATGGGACAGGGTAACTGAAGCTTTCTTT. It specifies CASSPWDRVTEAFF.

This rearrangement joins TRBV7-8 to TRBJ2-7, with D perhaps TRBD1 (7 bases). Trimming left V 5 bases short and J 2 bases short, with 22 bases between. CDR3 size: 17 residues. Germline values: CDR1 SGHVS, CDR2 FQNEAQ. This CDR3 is CASSPGGRGTEAYEQYF. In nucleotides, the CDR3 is TGTGCCAGCAGCCCAGGGGGTCGGGGGACAGAGGCCTACGAGCAGTACTTC.

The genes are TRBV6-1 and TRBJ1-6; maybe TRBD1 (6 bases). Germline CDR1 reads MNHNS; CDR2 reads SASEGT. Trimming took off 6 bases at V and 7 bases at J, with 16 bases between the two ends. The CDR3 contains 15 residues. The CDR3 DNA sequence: TGTGCCAGCAGCGGCACAGGGCCAGGGAATTCACCCCTCCACTTT. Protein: CASSGTGPGNSPLHF.

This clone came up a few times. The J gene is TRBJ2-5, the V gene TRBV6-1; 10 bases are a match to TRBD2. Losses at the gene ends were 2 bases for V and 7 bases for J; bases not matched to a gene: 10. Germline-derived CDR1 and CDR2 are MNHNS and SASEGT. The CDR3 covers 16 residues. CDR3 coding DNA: TGTGCCAGCAGTGAAAGGGCTAGCGGGGGCCCCGGGACCCAGTACTTC. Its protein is CASSERASGGPGTQYF.